This T cell receptor (beta chain) was identified in a study of cytomegalovirus exposure and HLA in healthy donors. Broader study findings: Because they were indistinguishable, some V segments, including TRBV6-2 and TRBV6-3, were excluded. An analysis that came later showed most CMV-associated TCR beta chains appearing HLA-restricted. Under in vitro conditions, three CMV-associated chains were confirmed as specific for CMV antigens.

Trimming left V 2 bases short and J 1 base short, with 11 bases between. The CDR3 consists of 15 residues. Germline CDR1 and CDR2: MGHRA and YSYEKL. This clone has a handful of counts. What it recognizes is unknown. PCR involved 60 Vbeta and 13 Jbeta primers. Profiling relied on immunoSEQ multiplex PCR, and the TCRdb table lists in-frame clones only, not all of them. The data show 170,000 or so clones, with approximately 88% seen just once and 0.35% to 0.45% held by the top ten. Those who donated were healthy bone marrow donors. The specimen sequenced was PBMCs. The V and J genes are TRBV4-1 and TRBJ1-1; no reliable D call. The TCR sequence derives from a boy aged 2 to 10 in good health and CMV-seronegative. In DNA form, the CDR3 reads TGCGCCAGCAGCCAACCGGTTGGGAGGAACACTGAAGCTTTCTTT. It yields the protein CASSQPVGRNTEAFF.